These 27 T cell receptor beta chains were all obtained from the same sample, sequenced in a study of T cell responses to AZD1222 COVID-19 vaccine. The method was immunoSEQ multiplex PCR; TCRdb's version includes in-frame clones alone and lacks a portion of them. The table includes 66,000 or so clones, about 90% detected once. Sequenced material: peripheral blood, taken on day 0 of AZD1222 vaccination. All receptors come from an adult in good health.

The chain joins TRBV4-3 to TRBJ1-4; 9 bases line up with TRBD1. Unmatched junction bases numbered 4, after V lost 0 bases and J lost 8 bases. The CDR3 is 15 residues long. The V gene's germline CDR1 is LGHNA and CDR2 YSLEER. The CDR3 loop is CASSQEGQGWEKLFF. CDR3 nucleotide sequence: TGCGCCAGCAGCCAAGAGGGACAGGGTTGGGAAAAACTGTTTTTT.

This clone was counted between two and nine times. The chain links TRBV7-8 to TRBJ1-3; 7 bases fit TRBD1. The CDR3 has 14 amino acids. The germline gives CDR1 SGHVS, CDR2 FQNEAQ. V lost 4 bases to trimming and J lost 0 bases; unmatched junction nucleotides: 0. CDR3 nucleotide sequence: TGTGCCAGCAGCTACAGGGGCTCTGGAAACACCATATATTTT. The encoded protein is CASSYRGSGNTIYF.

The chain uses TRBV30 and TRBJ1-3, with no clear D. V shed 0 bases and J shed 4 bases, with 16 bases lying between them. The CDR3 sequence is 16 residues long. Germline CDR1 and CDR2: GTSNPN and SVGIG (reference sequence). CDR3 residues: CAWSVFGGSWGNTIYF. In DNA form, the CDR3 reads TGTGCCTGGAGTGTATTTGGAGGGAGTTGGGGAAACACCATATATTTT.

This chain uses TRBV2 with TRBJ2-5; perhaps TRBD2 as D (5 bases). The CDR3 is 14 residues long. The V end lost 3 bases, the J end lost 5 bases, and 13 bases lay between the germline ends. CDR1 and CDR2 (germline): SNHLY, FYNNEI. CDR3 amino acids: CASSDPRSGETQYF. CDR3 DNA sequence: TGTGCCAGCAGTGACCCCAGGTCGGGGGAGACCCAGTACTTC. The variable domain in full, with the rest retrieved from reference TRBV2 and TRBJ2-5, is EPEVTQTPSHQVTQMGQEVILRCVPISNHLYFYWYRQILGQKVEFLVSFYNNEISEKSEIFDDQFSVERPDGSNFTLKIRSTKLEDSAMYFCASSDPRSGETQYFGPGTRLLVL.

The chain is built from TRBV18 and TRBJ1-1, with D possibly matching TRBD1 (6 bases). Germline V lookup: CDR1 KGHSH, CDR2 LQKENI. V was shortened by 6 bases and J by 1 base, with 18 bases between the two germline ends. The CDR3 runs 16 residues. The CDR3 region is CASSLQLGHQNTEAFF. The CDR3 DNA is TGTGCCAGCTCCTTGCAATTGGGACATCAGAACACTGAAGCTTTCTTT.

V is TRBV12-2 and J is TRBJ2-1; whether TRBD2, the table's D call, matches the DNA was not checked. TRBV12-2 is a listed pseudogene. This CDR3 comprises 15 residues. Here the CDR3 DNA reads TGTGCAAGTCGCTTAGCGGGGGGACCTTACAATGAGCAGTTCTTC. This gives the protein CASRLAGGPYNEQFF.

This clone has a handful of counts. The chain couples TRBV24-1 to TRBJ1-1; 8 positions agree with TRBD1. There are 16 residues in the CDR3. Germline values: CDR1 KGHDR, CDR2 SFDVKD. The junction had 7 bases not matched to a gene; V was cut back by 4 bases and J by 1 base. The chain's CDR3 is CATSDGTGGRNTEAFF. In DNA form, the CDR3 reads TGTGCCACCAGTGACGGGACAGGAGGTAGGAACACTGAAGCTTTCTTT.

V gene TRBV5-6 combines with J gene TRBJ2-4, with D possibly called TRBD1 or TRBD2 (5 bases each). V was trimmed by 4 bases and J by 4 bases, leaving 18 bases between them. The CDR3 has 16 amino acids. Germline assignment: CDR1 SGHDT and CDR2 YYEEEE. CDR3 DNA sequence: TGTGCCAGCAGCGCACGGGGACGGGAAGCTAAAAACATTCAGTACTTC. Residues: CASSARGREAKNIQYF.

This clone appeared a single time. The J gene is TRBJ1-2, the V gene TRBV6-1, with TRBD1 identical over 7 bases. CDR1 is MNHNS and CDR2 is SASEGT in the germline V gene. This CDR3 has 18 amino acids. With V trimmed by 1 base and J by 5 bases, 16 bases remained unmatched. CDR3 bases: TGTGCCAGCAGTGAAGAGTTTCAGGGGGGGGCTATCGGGTATGGCTACACCTTC. It encodes CASSEEFQGGAIGYGYTF.

This chain connects TRBV5-1 to TRBJ2-7; 11 bases fit TRBD1. The CDR3 runs to 14 residues. CDR1 SGHRS and CDR2 YFSETQ come from the germline V gene. J was trimmed by 3 bases and V by 7 bases; bases with no gene match: 6. Here the CDR3 DNA reads TGCGCCAGCGGACCGGGACAGGGGGGCTACGAGCAGTACTTC. It yields the protein CASGPGQGGYEQYF. The full variable domain, rest sourced from reference TRBV5-1 and TRBJ2-7, is KAGVTQTPRYLIKTRGQQVTLSCSPISGHRSVSWYQQTPGQGLQFLFEYFSETQRNKGNFPGRFSGRQFSNSRSEMNVSTLELGDSALYLCASGPGQGGYEQYFGPGTRLTVT.

The chain links TRBV15 to TRBJ1-1; the D gene is possibly TRBD1 (6 bases). V gave up 4 bases and J gave up 3 bases, with 15 bases separating them. From germline, CDR1 is LNHNV and CDR2 YYDKDF (reference sequence). CDR3 size: 15 residues. The CDR3 nucleotides are TGTGCCACCAGCACACTCCGGGACATCTACACTGAAGCTTTCTTT. This codes for CATSTLRDIYTEAFF.

The V call is TRBV29-1, the J call TRBJ1-2; D may be TRBD1 (5 bases). Germline CDR1 and CDR2: SQVTM and ANQGSEA. The CDR3 covers 11 residues. CDR3 amino acids: CTVAGQNGYTF. In nucleotides, the CDR3 is TGCACCGTAGCGGGGCAGAATGGCTACACCTTC.

The J gene is TRBJ1-1, the V gene TRBV7-9; D remains unclear. CDR1 SEHNR and CDR2 FQNEAQ come from the germline V gene (reference sequence). The CDR3 covers 12 residues. V shed 7 bases and J shed 6 bases, with 12 bases lying between them. DNA of the CDR3: TGTGCCAGCACCCAGCGGCAATCTGAAGCTTTCTTT. Translation: CASTQRQSEAFF.

The chain combines TRBV30 with TRBJ1-1, with 11 bases that match TRBD1. V was clipped by 7 bases and J by 6 bases; unmatched bases: 4. Germline V gives CDR1 GTSNPN, CDR2 SVGIG (reference sequence). The CDR3 contains 12 residues. The CDR3 protein is CAFGQGASEAFF. CDR3 DNA sequence: TGTGCCTTCGGACAGGGGGCCTCTGAAGCTTTCTTT.

This clone is large by share. This chain links TRBV27 with TRBJ2-2; 10 bases align to TRBD2. The CDR3 covers 14 residues. Germline loops: CDR1 MNHEY, CDR2 SMNVEV (reference sequence). V trimming: 5 bases; J trimming: 9 bases; junction bases outside the gene matches: 6. CDR3 DNA: TGTGCCAGCAGTCTTTCTAGCGGGAGCAGGGAGCTGTTTTTT. It encodes CASSLSSGSRELFF.

The chain has TRBV5-1 and TRBJ1-2, with 10 bases lining up with TRBD1. The germline V gene encodes CDR1 SGHRS and CDR2 YFSETQ. This CDR3 comprises 15 residues. V dropped 0 bases and J dropped 4; count of bases not matched to a gene: 3. The CDR3 sequence is CASSLVGQGTYGYTF. The CDR3, as DNA: TGCGCCAGCAGCTTGGTGGGACAGGGGACCTATGGCTACACCTTC.

This clone has only a few counts. This chain connects TRBV2 to TRBJ1-2, with D hard to call. Per germline, CDR1 SNHLY and CDR2 FYNNEI. The CDR3 has 12 amino acids. The V gene lost 2 bases and the J gene lost 4 bases, with 5 bases spanning the gap. CDR3 sequence (DNA): TGTGCCAGCAGTGAAAGTACCTATGGCTACACCTTC. Amino acid sequence: CASSESTYGYTF.

The chain employs TRBV28 and TRBJ2-2, with D tentatively TRBD1 (5 bases). Germline CDR1 reads MDHEN; CDR2 reads SYDVKM. The V gene lost 5 bases and the J gene lost 1 base, with 11 bases spanning the gap. The CDR3 consists of 15 residues. The CDR3 region is CASSARQLNTGELFF. Written as DNA, the CDR3 is TGTGCCAGCAGTGCTCGACAGCTGAACACCGGGGAGCTGTTTTTT.

The J gene is TRBJ2-1, the V gene TRBV5-6; 10 nucleotides align to TRBD1. The V and J ends lost 0 bases and 7 bases, in that order; junction bases with no gene match: 1. CDR3 length: 14 residues. CDR1 SGHDT and CDR2 YYEEEE come from the germline V gene. CDR3 sequence: CASSLGQGANEQFF. In nucleotides, the CDR3 is TGTGCCAGCAGCTTGGGACAGGGGGCAAATGAGCAGTTCTTC.

The DNA for the CDR3 is TGTGCCAGCAGTAACAGGGGGTCCTCCTATAATTCACCCCTCCACTTT. It encodes CASSNRGSSYNSPLHF. The chain uses TRBV2 and TRBJ1-6; 8 nucleotides align to TRBD1. Germline V CDR1 and CDR2: SNHLY, FYNNEI. This CDR3 comprises 16 residues. With V trimmed by 5 bases and J by 0 bases, 3 bases remained unmatched.

The chain is built from TRBV5-4 and TRBJ2-7; possibly TRBD1 for D (5 bases). The germline V gene encodes CDR1 SGHNT and CDR2 YYREEE (reference sequence). The CDR3 has 15 amino acids. V gave up 4 bases and J gave up 5 bases, with 19 bases separating them. The CDR3 region is CASSPRSGKFNEQYF. As DNA, the CDR3 is TGTGCCAGCAGCCCGCGATCAGGGAAGTTCAACGAGCAGTACTTC.

This chain joins TRBV9 and TRBJ2-1, with 7 bases that match TRBD2. CDR1 and CDR2 (germline): SGDLS, YYNGEE. The CDR3 has 14 residues. V shed 2 bases and J 2 bases; nucleotides not matched to a gene: 1. The CDR3 region is CASSVGGTYNEQFF. In DNA, the CDR3 is TGTGCCAGCAGCGTGGGGGGGACCTACAATGAGCAGTTCTTC. The full variable domain, with the rest looked up from reference TRBV9 and TRBJ2-1, is DSGVTQTPKHLITATGQRVTLRCSPRSGDLSVYWYQQSLDQGLQFLIQYYNGEERAKGNILERFSAQQFPDLHSELNLSSLELGDSALYFCASSVGGTYNEQFFGPGTRLTVL.

This clone was counted only a few times. The V gene is TRBV10-1, the J gene TRBJ2-2; 12 bases agree with TRBD2. Germline CDR1 is WNHNN and CDR2 is SYGVQD (reference sequence). Trimming at V came to 8 bases and at J to 7 bases, leaving 11 bases not matched to a gene. The length of the CDR3 is 16 residues. CDR3: CASPERLAGGYGELFF. As DNA, the CDR3 is TGCGCCAGCCCCGAGAGGCTAGCGGGGGGGTACGGGGAGCTGTTTTTT.

V usage is TRBV21-1 and J usage is TRBJ2-5; no check of the table's D call, TRBD1, against the DNA was made. TRBV21-1 is a documented pseudogene. CDR3 length: 18 amino acids. CDR3 DNA sequence: TGTGCCAGCAGCGCCCGACGAAAGACAGGGGGTAACCAAGAGACCCAGTACTTC. Protein product: CASSARRKTGGNQETQYF.

In this sample, this clone turned up once. The chain carries TRBV5-1 and TRBJ1-2; 10 positions agree with TRBD1. The CDR3 has 16 residues. The V and J ends lost 0 bases and 8 bases, in that order; junction bases with no gene match: 10. Looked up from germline, CDR1 is SGHRS and CDR2 is YFSETQ. CDR3 sequence: CASSLDRTGGTVGYTF. The CDR3 DNA follows: TGCGCCAGCAGCTTGGACCGGACAGGGGGTACGGTCGGCTACACCTTC.

CDR3 coding DNA: TGTGCCAGCAGGGTGGGGATGGGGAGTTCACCCCTCCACTTT. Translated: CASRVGMGSSPLHF. This sequence joins TRBV11-2 and TRBJ1-6; unclear D gene. Trimming removed 6 bases from V and 9 bases from J, with 15 bases in between. CDR3 size: 14 residues. Germline values: CDR1 SGHAT, CDR2 FQNNGV. The full variable domain, its missing parts supplied by reference TRBV11-2 and TRBJ1-6, is EAGVAQSPRYKIIEKRQSVAFWCNPISGHATLYWYQQILGQGPKLLIQFQNNGVVDDSQLPKDRFSAERLKGVDSTLKIQPAKLEDSAVYLCASRVGMGSSPLHFGNGTRLTVT.

The CDR3 reads CATSDFTGEQETQYF. The CDR3 nucleotides are TGTGCCACCAGTGATTTCACCGGGGAACAAGAGACCCAGTACTTC. The chain links TRBV24-1 to TRBJ2-5, with a weak D call TRBD2 (5 bases). This CDR3 is 15 amino acids long. Deletions cut 1 base from V and 2 bases from J, with 10 bases between. Germline-derived CDR1 and CDR2 are KGHDR and SFDVKD.